The rows below give T cell receptor beta chains drawn from one sample of a study of human T cells and chemical hapten exposure. A single record per CDR3 protein comes from TCRdb applying MiXCR to the RACE reads. The table lists 150,000 to 200,000 distinct CDR3 sequences, about 14% of them singletons. Material: whole blood, obtained in connection with sensitization to the hapten diphenylcyclopropenone (DPC). The receptors derive from a woman between 25 and 40 years old with alopecia areata. Some clones in this sample may be carry-over from other donors' samples. CDR3s include the opening cysteine and the closing phenylalanine or tryptophan. Each record gives: V gene, J gene, CDR3 length, CDR3 protein.

V gene: TRBV7-7
J gene: TRBJ2-5
CDR3 length: 15
CDR3 protein: CASSQGLVTQETQYF

V gene: TRBV6-2/TRBV6-3
J gene: TRBJ1-1
CDR3 length: 16
CDR3 protein: CASSYSMTGLNTEAFF

V gene: TRBV20-1
J gene: TRBJ2-7
CDR3 length: 14
CDR3 protein: CSAPPTGGSYEQYF

V gene: TRBV20-1
J gene: TRBJ2-3
CDR3 length: 15
CDR3 protein: CSARDWLAGDRPQYF

V gene: TRBV28
J gene: TRBJ2-1
CDR3 length: 15
CDR3 protein: CASSLSASGGNEQFF

V gene: TRBV6-6
J gene: TRBJ1-5
CDR3 length: 14
CDR3 protein: CASSQVSSNQPQHF

V gene: TRBV5-4
J gene: TRBJ1-6
CDR3 length: 14
CDR3 protein: CASSLYGYNSPLHF

V gene: TRBV3-1
J gene: TRBJ2-1
CDR3 length: 15
CDR3 protein: CASSQAGGGYNEQFF

V gene: TRBV28
J gene: TRBJ1-5
CDR3 length: 14
CDR3 protein: CATEGGRSNQPQHF

V gene: TRBV6-1
J gene: TRBJ2-7
CDR3 length: 14
CDR3 protein: CASARELAVYEQYF

V gene: TRBV7-9
J gene: TRBJ1-2
CDR3 length: 14
CDR3 protein: CASSLAGGGSGYTF

V gene: TRBV7-2
J gene: TRBJ2-1
CDR3 length: 13
CDR3 protein: CASSLHDRNEQFF

V gene: TRBV7-2
J gene: TRBJ1-3
CDR3 length: 16
CDR3 protein: CASSPHTGGQGNTIYF

V gene: TRBV2
J gene: TRBJ1-1
CDR3 length: 14
CDR3 protein: CASSGQMMNTEAFF

V gene: TRBV7-2
J gene: TRBJ2-7
CDR3 length: 15
CDR3 protein: CASSPRRDSYYEQYF

V gene: TRBV18
J gene: TRBJ2-1
CDR3 length: 15
CDR3 protein: CASSPPGQEHNEQFF

V gene: TRBV6-6
J gene: TRBJ1-6
CDR3 length: 14
CDR3 protein: CASSSDRNNSPLHF

V gene: TRBV7-2
J gene: TRBJ1-6
CDR3 length: 15
CDR3 protein: CASSLMPQGNSPLHF

V gene: TRBV12-5
J gene: TRBJ2-7
CDR3 length: 14
CDR3 protein: CASGTDRYSYEQYF

V gene: TRBV28
J gene: TRBJ1-5
CDR3 length: 14
CDR3 protein: CASSRRGRGQPQHF

V gene: TRBV7-2
J gene: TRBJ2-1
CDR3 length: 17
CDR3 protein: CASSRTSGRHSYNEQFF

V gene: TRBV18
J gene: TRBJ1-1
CDR3 length: 16
CDR3 protein: CASSLNRAGMNTEAFF

V gene: TRBV28
J gene: TRBJ2-3
CDR3 length: 15
CDR3 protein: CASSPALVAADTQYF

V gene: TRBV18
J gene: TRBJ1-2
CDR3 length: 15
CDR3 protein: CASTRDLQANYGYTF